This TCR beta chain was sequenced in a study of beta chain features in type 1 diabetes. The sequenced template was cDNA made from the entire isolated RNA. Measured with immunoSEQ multiplex PCR; TCRdb has only the in-frame clones, and not every one. Of around 430,000 clones in the sample, over 25% were seen once. There was one heparinised blood draw per donor, averaging about 110 mL. The CDR3 is 11 residues long. Per germline, CDR1 DFQATT and CDR2 SNEGSKA (reference sequence). V lost 6 bases and J lost 0, with 3 bases in between. This receptor was obtained from a young man in good health. The sequenced material came from naive CD4+ T cells from blood. The chain is built from TRBV20-1 and TRBJ1-3; no clear D gene. CDR3 sequence (DNA): TGCAGTGCAAGCTCTGGAAACACCATATATTTT. This gives the protein CSASSGNTIYF.